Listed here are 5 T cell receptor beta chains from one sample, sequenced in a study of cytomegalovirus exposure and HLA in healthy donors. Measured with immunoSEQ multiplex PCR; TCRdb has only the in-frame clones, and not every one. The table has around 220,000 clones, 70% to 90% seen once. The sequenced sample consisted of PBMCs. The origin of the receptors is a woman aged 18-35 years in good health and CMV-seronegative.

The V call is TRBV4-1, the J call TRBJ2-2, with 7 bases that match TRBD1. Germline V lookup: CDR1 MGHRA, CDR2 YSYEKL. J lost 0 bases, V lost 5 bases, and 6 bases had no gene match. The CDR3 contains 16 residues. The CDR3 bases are TGCGCCAGCAGCAACACAGGGGATCCGAACACCGGGGAGCTGTTTTTT. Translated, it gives CASSNTGDPNTGELFF.

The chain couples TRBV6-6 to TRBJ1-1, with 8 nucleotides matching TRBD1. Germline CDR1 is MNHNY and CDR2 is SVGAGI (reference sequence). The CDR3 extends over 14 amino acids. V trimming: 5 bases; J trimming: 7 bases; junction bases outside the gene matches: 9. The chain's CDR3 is CASSKTGAVFEAFF. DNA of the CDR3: TGTGCCAGCAGTAAGACAGGGGCCGTATTTGAAGCTTTCTTT.

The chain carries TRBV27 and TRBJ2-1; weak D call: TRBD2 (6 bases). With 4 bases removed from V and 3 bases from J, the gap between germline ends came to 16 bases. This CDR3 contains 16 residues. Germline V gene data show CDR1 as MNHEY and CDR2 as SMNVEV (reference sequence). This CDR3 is CASSSVRLERYNEQFF. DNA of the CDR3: TGTGCCAGCAGTTCGGTTCGACTAGAGCGCTACAATGAGCAGTTCTTC.

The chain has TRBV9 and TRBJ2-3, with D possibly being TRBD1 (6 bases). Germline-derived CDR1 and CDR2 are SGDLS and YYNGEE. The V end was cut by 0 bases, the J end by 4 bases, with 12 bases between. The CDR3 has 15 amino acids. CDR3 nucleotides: TGTGCCAGCAGCGTAGACAGGGAAATGGCAGATACGCAGTATTTT. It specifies CASSVDREMADTQYF.

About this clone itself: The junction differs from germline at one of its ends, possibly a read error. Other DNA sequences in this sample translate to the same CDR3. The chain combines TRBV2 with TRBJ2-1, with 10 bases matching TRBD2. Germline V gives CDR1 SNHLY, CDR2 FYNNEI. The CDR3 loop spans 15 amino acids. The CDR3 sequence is CASSVLAGVYNEQFF. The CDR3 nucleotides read TGTGCCAGCAGTGTTCTAGCGGGAGTATACAATGAGCAATTCTTC.